The 27 T cell receptor beta chains in this list originate from one sample, sequenced in a study of T-cell reconstitution after alpha-beta-depleted transplantation in children. This sample's TCRbeta library carried unique molecular identifier barcodes. A single record per CDR3 protein comes from TCRdb applying MiXCR to the PCR reads. The data show 300,000 to 350,000 distinct CDR3 sequences, approximately 23% seen once. This specimen consisted of PBMCs, mostly from graft donor cells, obtained 180 days after TCRalphabeta/CD19-depleted stem cell transplant. Receptors were obtained from a male patient younger than 18 who had a stem cell transplant for acute lymphoblastic leukemia, so the T cells may come from the graft donor.

The genes are TRBV7-9 and TRBJ2-2, with D possibly being TRBD1 (6 bases). CDR1 and CDR2 (germline): SEHNR, FQNEAQ (reference sequence). The ends were cut back, 7 bases at V and 8 bases at J, with 11 bases in the middle. This CDR3 spans 12 amino acids. The DNA of the CDR3 is TGTGCCAGCAACACAGGGTCGGGGGAGCTGTTTTTT. Its translation is CASNTGSGELFF.

This chain joins TRBV3-1 and TRBJ1-1; D is undetermined. The V end lost 1 base, the J end lost 8 bases, and 14 bases lay between the germline ends. The CDR3 is 14 residues long. Germline CDR1 reads LGHDT; CDR2 reads YNNKEL (reference sequence). This CDR3 is CASSQADVRREAFF. CDR3 bases: TGTGCCAGCAGCCAAGCGGACGTCCGGAGGGAAGCTTTCTTT.

The CDR3 DNA reads TGCAGTGCTAGACCTGCGGGACAGGGGGACTCACCCCTCCACTTT. This encodes CSARPAGQGDSPLHF. The chain is built from TRBV20-1 and TRBJ1-6; 11 bases are shared with TRBD1. The CDR3 is 15 residues long. V shed 2 bases and J 10 bases; nucleotides not matched to a gene: 7. Germline V CDR1 and CDR2: DFQATT, SNEGSKA (reference sequence).

There are a few counts of this clonotype. The rearrangement joins TRBV5-1 to TRBJ1-4, with D uncertain. This CDR3 is built from 12 residues. Germline V lookup: CDR1 SGHRS, CDR2 YFSETQ. V lost 0 bases and J lost 12, with 9 bases in between. CDR3 amino acids: CASSLASRELFF. As DNA, the CDR3 is TGCGCCAGCAGCTTGGCATCTCGCGAACTGTTTTTT.

This chain links TRBV20-1 with TRBJ2-7; D is perhaps TRBD1 (7 bases). The CDR3 covers 13 residues. V was pared by 6 bases and J by 4 bases, with 16 bases between. CDR1 and CDR2 (germline): DFQATT, SNEGSKA (reference sequence). In DNA form, the CDR3 reads TGCAGTGCCGGGGACAGTCGGGGGTACGAGCAGTACTTC. Amino acids: CSAGDSRGYEQYF.

There are many counts of this clonotype. This sequence joins TRBV5-1 and TRBJ2-7; 7 bases fit TRBD2. Germline assignment: CDR1 SGHRS and CDR2 YFSETQ. The J segment lost 7 bases and the V segment lost 5 bases, leaving 12 bases of the junction unmatched. The CDR3 is made up of 14 amino acids. The CDR3 DNA is TGCGCCAGCAGGCCACTAAGCGGGATGGGGGAGCAGTACTTC. The encoded protein is CASRPLSGMGEQYF.

This chain links TRBV5-1 with TRBJ2-3, with 8 nucleotides matching TRBD1. The CDR3 totals 16 residues. Germline assignment: CDR1 SGHRS and CDR2 YFSETQ. V lost 4 bases, J lost 1 base, and 8 bases stayed unmatched. The CDR3 region has the DNA TGCGCCAGCAGCCAGGAACCGGGACAGGGCACAGATACGCAGTATTTT. Translation: CASSQEPGQGTDTQYF.

In this sample, this clonotype turned up a few times. The V and J genes are TRBV27 and TRBJ2-5, with a tentative D call TRBD2 (6 bases). The germline V gene encodes CDR1 MNHEY and CDR2 SMNVEV (reference sequence). This CDR3 contains 14 residues. Trimming removed 6 bases from V and 3 bases from J, with 14 bases in between. Here the CDR3 reads CASSPSTSKETQYF. The CDR3, as DNA: TGTGCCAGCAGCCCCAGTACTAGCAAAGAGACCCAGTACTTC.

This clonotype was seen a few times. The genes are TRBV20-1 and TRBJ2-1; D is ambiguous. The germline gives CDR1 DFQATT, CDR2 SNEGSKA (reference sequence). V was pared by 0 bases and J by 2 bases, with 11 bases between. This CDR3 has 15 amino acids. CDR3 coding DNA: TGCAGTGCTAGAGAGGGGATAGGTGCCTACAATGAGCAGTTCTTC. Translation: CSAREGIGAYNEQFF.

This clonotype came up a few times. The chain carries TRBV9 and TRBJ1-2; D remains unclear. Trimming removed 4 bases at V and 5 bases at J, with 15 bases between. CDR1 and CDR2 from the germline V gene are SGDLS and YYNGEE. There are 14 residues in the CDR3. The CDR3 sequence: CASSTPEPPYGYTF. CDR3 in DNA: TGTGCCAGCAGCACCCCGGAGCCTCCGTATGGCTACACCTTC. Looking up the rest from reference TRBV9 and TRBJ1-2 gives the full variable domain: DSGVTQTPKHLITATGQRVTLRCSPRSGDLSVYWYQQSLDQGLQFLIQYYNGEERAKGNILERFSAQQFPDLHSELNLSSLELGDSALYFCASSTPEPPYGYTFGSGTRLTVV.

The V call is TRBV10-3, the J call TRBJ2-7; D possibly corresponds to TRBD2 (5 bases). The ends were cut back, 2 bases at V and 6 bases at J, with 8 bases in the middle. This CDR3 is 12 amino acids long. CDR1 is ENHRY, CDR2 SYGVKD, per germline. DNA of the CDR3: TGTGCCATCAGTGAGAGAGGGTTCGAGCAGTACTTC. This translates into CAISERGFEQYF.

This clonotype was observed many times. The chain uses TRBV27 and TRBJ2-1; D is perhaps TRBD1 (5 bases). The CDR3 runs 14 residues. CDR1 is MNHEY and CDR2 is SMNVEV in the germline V gene (reference sequence). V lost 4 bases, J lost 7 bases, and 14 bases lay in between. CDR3 sequence: CASSWQGSKNEQFF. The CDR3 bases are TGTGCCAGCAGTTGGCAGGGCAGTAAGAATGAGCAGTTCTTC.

The chain couples TRBV5-1 to TRBJ2-1, with 7 bases lining up with TRBD1. Germline trimming cut 6 bases from V and 5 bases from J; bases unmatched to any gene: 5. CDR1 SGHRS and CDR2 YFSETQ come from the germline V gene. The CDR3 length is 13 residues. This CDR3 is CASNPGTDNEQFF. The CDR3 DNA reads as TGCGCCAGCAATCCCGGGACAGACAATGAGCAGTTCTTC.

This clonotype has only a few counts. J is TRBJ2-7 and V is TRBV7-9, with 7 bases aligning to TRBD2. The CDR3 runs to 14 residues. The V gene's germline CDR1 is SEHNR and CDR2 FQNEAQ (reference sequence). Losses at the gene ends were 5 bases for V and 5 bases for J; bases not matched to a gene: 9. The CDR3: CASSRGELVNEQYF. Here the CDR3 DNA reads TGTGCCAGCAGCCGGGGGGAGCTAGTAAACGAGCAGTACTTC.

The chain links TRBV5-1 to TRBJ1-1; D might be TRBD1 (5 bases). This CDR3 region has 15 residues. Trimming took 0 bases from V and 10 from J, leaving 19 bases between them. Germline-derived CDR1 and CDR2 are SGHRS and YFSETQ. The CDR3 DNA reads as TGCGCCAGCAGCTTGGTCCTCAGCAAGGGGTCGTCAGCTTTCTTT. As protein: CASSLVLSKGSSAFF.

This clonotype was seen a few times. Written as DNA, the CDR3 is TGTGCCAGTAAGGTATGGAGGAGCGGCCAAGAGACCCAGTACTTC. This codes for CASKVWRSGQETQYF. The chain carries TRBV19 and TRBJ2-5, with D perhaps matching TRBD2 (5 bases). With 7 bases removed from V and 1 base from J, the gap between germline ends came to 16 bases. The length of the CDR3 is 15 residues. The germline CDR1 and CDR2 sequences are LNHDA and SQIVND (reference sequence).

This clonotype was seen a few times. The chain uses TRBV14 and TRBJ2-1; D tentatively fits TRBD1 or TRBD2 (5 bases each). This CDR3 is built from 17 residues. The germline gives CDR1 SGHDN, CDR2 FVKESK. V dropped 1 base and J dropped 3 bases, with 16 bases sitting between them. This chain's CDR3 is CASSQGWGRPYYNEQFF. Written as DNA, the CDR3 is TGTGCCAGCAGCCAAGGGTGGGGGAGACCCTACTACAATGAGCAGTTCTTC.

This clonotype was found a few times. The V call is TRBV6-1, the J call TRBJ2-7; 8 nucleotides agree with TRBD1. V trimming: 6 bases; J trimming: 1 base; junction bases outside the gene matches: 5. CDR1 is MNHNS and CDR2 is SASEGT in the germline V gene. This CDR3 is 14 amino acids long. The CDR3 loop is CASSPGQESYEQYF. The CDR3 DNA sequence: TGTGCCAGCAGCCCGGGACAGGAGTCCTACGAGCAGTACTTC.

The CDR3, as DNA: TGTGCCAGCAGCCTACTGTTTGTTAATGAGCAGTTCTTC. It is translated as CASSLLFVNEQFF. The rearrangement links TRBV7-9 to TRBJ2-1; D is unclear. With 5 bases removed from V and 7 bases from J, the gap between germline ends came to 12 bases. Germline V gives CDR1 SEHNR, CDR2 FQNEAQ (reference sequence). This CDR3 comprises 13 residues.

CDR3 sequence reads: CASRDGGLEYEQYF. Written as DNA, the CDR3 is TGTGCCAGCAGGGACGGGGGACTGGAGTACGAGCAGTACTTC. This chain links TRBV27 with TRBJ2-7, with D possibly being TRBD2 (6 bases). The CDR3 has 14 amino acids. Germline CDR1 reads MNHEY; CDR2 reads SMNVEV (reference sequence). V lost 6 bases and J lost 4, with 16 bases in between.

At least ten counts were recorded for this clonotype. The chain recombines TRBV7-2 with TRBJ2-1; D gene ambiguous. Trimming left V 1 base short and J 7 bases short, with 8 bases between. The length of the CDR3 is 13 residues. In germline, CDR1 is SGHTA, CDR2 FQGNSA. The CDR3: CASSLVRVNEQFF. CDR3 nucleotide sequence: TGTGCCAGCAGCTTAGTTCGGGTTAATGAGCAGTTCTTC.

The J gene is TRBJ1-4, the V gene TRBV7-6; D unclear. Trimming removed 1 base at V and 5 bases at J, with 8 bases between. This CDR3 contains 14 residues. Germline V lookup: CDR1 SGHVS, CDR2 FNYEAQ. The CDR3 bases are TGTGCCAGCAGCTTAGAGGTCGGGAATGAAAAACTGTTTTTT. Its translation is CASSLEVGNEKLFF.

The chain uses TRBV9 and TRBJ2-3; tentatively, D is TRBD2 (5 bases). The germline gives CDR1 SGDLS, CDR2 YYNGEE. This CDR3 contains 22 residues. The ends were cut back, 4 bases at V and 1 base at J, with 34 bases in the middle. CDR3 nucleotides: TGTGCCAGCAGCCTAGCCCGGCCCGAAGCACAGATACGCAGTATGGGCACAGATACGCAGTATTTT. Translated, it gives CASSLARPEAQIRSMGTDTQYF.

This clonotype occurred a few times. The DNA of the CDR3 is TGCAGTGCTAGAGATCTCATAGGCCAGTACTTC. It is translated as CSARDLIGQYF. The gene calls are TRBV20-1 and TRBJ2-5, with D uncertain. V was clipped by 0 bases and J by 10 bases, with 9 bases between them. The CDR3 covers 11 residues. Germline loops: CDR1 DFQATT, CDR2 SNEGSKA (reference sequence).

Remarks on this clonotype: A much larger clone sits a single nucleotide away, making a read error possible. This chain links TRBV4-2 with TRBJ2-1, with 13 bases lining up with TRBD2. The junction had 11 bases not matched to a gene; V was cut back by 5 bases and J by 10 bases. CDR1 and CDR2 from the germline V gene are LGHNA and YNFKEQ. This CDR3 has 16 amino acids. CDR3 in DNA: TGTGCCAGCAGCGTTGCCGGGACTAGCGGGATAATGGAGCAGTTCTTC. Amino acid sequence: CASSVAGTSGIMEQFF.

The chain has TRBV11-2 and TRBJ1-1, with 7 bases fitting TRBD1. The CDR3 is 15 residues long. The J segment lost 0 bases and the V segment lost 1 base, leaving 2 bases of the junction unmatched. The germline V gene has CDR1 SGHAT and CDR2 FQNNGV. The CDR3 spells CASSLVTGLNTEAFF. The CDR3, as DNA: TGTGCCAGCAGCTTAGTGACAGGGCTGAACACTGAAGCTTTCTTT.

A few counts support this clonotype. The CDR3 is CASSARGHKPTEAFF. CDR3 sequence (DNA): TGTGCCAGCAGCGCCCGGGGACACAAGCCCACTGAAGCTTTCTTT. J is TRBJ1-1 and V is TRBV7-2, with D tentatively TRBD1 (6 bases). Trimming took 5 bases from V and 4 from J, leaving 17 bases between them. In germline, CDR1 is SGHTA, CDR2 FQGNSA. The CDR3 covers 15 residues.